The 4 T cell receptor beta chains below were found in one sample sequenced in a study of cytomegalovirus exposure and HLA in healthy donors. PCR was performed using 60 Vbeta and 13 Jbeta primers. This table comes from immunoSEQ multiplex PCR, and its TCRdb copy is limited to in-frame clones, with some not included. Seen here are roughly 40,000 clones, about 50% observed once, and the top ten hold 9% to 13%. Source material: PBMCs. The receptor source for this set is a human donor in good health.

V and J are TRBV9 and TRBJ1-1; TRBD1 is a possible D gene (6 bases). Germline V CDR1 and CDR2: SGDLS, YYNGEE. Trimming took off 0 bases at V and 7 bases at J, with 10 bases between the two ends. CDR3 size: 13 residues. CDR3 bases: TGTGCCAGCAGCGTAGCCTTGGACAGTGAAGCTTTCTTT. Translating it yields CASSVALDSEAFF.

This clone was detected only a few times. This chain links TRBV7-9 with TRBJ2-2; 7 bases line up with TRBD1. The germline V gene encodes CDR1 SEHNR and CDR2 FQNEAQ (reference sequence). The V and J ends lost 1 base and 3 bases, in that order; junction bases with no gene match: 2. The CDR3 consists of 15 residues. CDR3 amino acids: CASSLVQGDTGELFF. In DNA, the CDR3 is TGTGCCAGCAGCTTAGTTCAGGGGGACACCGGGGAGCTGTTTTTT. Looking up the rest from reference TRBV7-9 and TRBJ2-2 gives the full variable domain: DTGVSQNPRHKITKRGQNVTFRCDPISEHNRLYWYRQTLGQGPEFLTYFQNEAQLEKSRLLSDRFSAERPKGSFSTLEIQRTEQGDSAMYLCASSLVQGDTGELFFGEGSRLTVL.

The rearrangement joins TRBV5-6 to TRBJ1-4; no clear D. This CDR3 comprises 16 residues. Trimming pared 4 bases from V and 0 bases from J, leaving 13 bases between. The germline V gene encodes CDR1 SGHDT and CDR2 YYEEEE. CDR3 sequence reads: CASSRGAQATNEKLFF. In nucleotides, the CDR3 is TGTGCCAGCAGCCGCGGCGCGCAAGCAACTAATGAAAAACTGTTTTTT.

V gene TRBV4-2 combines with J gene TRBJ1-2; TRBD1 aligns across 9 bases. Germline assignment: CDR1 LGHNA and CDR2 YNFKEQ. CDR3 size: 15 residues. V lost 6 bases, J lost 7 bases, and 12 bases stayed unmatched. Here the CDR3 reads CASSGETGGAPGYTF. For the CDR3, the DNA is TGTGCCAGCAGTGGGGAGACAGGGGGGGCTCCTGGCTACACCTTC.